The T cell receptor (beta chain) under discussion was sequenced for a study of OX40 agonist ivuxolimab in advanced cancers. V shed 0 bases, J shed 5 bases, and the junction held 5 bases outside the gene matches. Germline-derived CDR1 and CDR2 are KGHSH and LQKENI. This CDR3 has 15 residues. The method was immunoSEQ multiplex PCR; TCRdb's version includes in-frame clones alone and lacks a portion of them. The sample shows about 77,000 clones, around nine tenths of them seen only once. The source of this sequence is an adult with an advanced solid tumor such as melanoma, head and neck, liver or kidney cancer. This chain joins TRBV18 and TRBJ2-7, with 9 bases identical to TRBD2. The material sequenced was CD4+ or CD8+ T cells sorted from blood, taken in a trial of the OX40 agonist ivuxolimab. CDR3 region: CASSPPNSGRNEQYF. CDR3 DNA sequence: TGTGCCAGCTCACCACCAAATAGCGGGAGAAACGAGCAGTACTTC.